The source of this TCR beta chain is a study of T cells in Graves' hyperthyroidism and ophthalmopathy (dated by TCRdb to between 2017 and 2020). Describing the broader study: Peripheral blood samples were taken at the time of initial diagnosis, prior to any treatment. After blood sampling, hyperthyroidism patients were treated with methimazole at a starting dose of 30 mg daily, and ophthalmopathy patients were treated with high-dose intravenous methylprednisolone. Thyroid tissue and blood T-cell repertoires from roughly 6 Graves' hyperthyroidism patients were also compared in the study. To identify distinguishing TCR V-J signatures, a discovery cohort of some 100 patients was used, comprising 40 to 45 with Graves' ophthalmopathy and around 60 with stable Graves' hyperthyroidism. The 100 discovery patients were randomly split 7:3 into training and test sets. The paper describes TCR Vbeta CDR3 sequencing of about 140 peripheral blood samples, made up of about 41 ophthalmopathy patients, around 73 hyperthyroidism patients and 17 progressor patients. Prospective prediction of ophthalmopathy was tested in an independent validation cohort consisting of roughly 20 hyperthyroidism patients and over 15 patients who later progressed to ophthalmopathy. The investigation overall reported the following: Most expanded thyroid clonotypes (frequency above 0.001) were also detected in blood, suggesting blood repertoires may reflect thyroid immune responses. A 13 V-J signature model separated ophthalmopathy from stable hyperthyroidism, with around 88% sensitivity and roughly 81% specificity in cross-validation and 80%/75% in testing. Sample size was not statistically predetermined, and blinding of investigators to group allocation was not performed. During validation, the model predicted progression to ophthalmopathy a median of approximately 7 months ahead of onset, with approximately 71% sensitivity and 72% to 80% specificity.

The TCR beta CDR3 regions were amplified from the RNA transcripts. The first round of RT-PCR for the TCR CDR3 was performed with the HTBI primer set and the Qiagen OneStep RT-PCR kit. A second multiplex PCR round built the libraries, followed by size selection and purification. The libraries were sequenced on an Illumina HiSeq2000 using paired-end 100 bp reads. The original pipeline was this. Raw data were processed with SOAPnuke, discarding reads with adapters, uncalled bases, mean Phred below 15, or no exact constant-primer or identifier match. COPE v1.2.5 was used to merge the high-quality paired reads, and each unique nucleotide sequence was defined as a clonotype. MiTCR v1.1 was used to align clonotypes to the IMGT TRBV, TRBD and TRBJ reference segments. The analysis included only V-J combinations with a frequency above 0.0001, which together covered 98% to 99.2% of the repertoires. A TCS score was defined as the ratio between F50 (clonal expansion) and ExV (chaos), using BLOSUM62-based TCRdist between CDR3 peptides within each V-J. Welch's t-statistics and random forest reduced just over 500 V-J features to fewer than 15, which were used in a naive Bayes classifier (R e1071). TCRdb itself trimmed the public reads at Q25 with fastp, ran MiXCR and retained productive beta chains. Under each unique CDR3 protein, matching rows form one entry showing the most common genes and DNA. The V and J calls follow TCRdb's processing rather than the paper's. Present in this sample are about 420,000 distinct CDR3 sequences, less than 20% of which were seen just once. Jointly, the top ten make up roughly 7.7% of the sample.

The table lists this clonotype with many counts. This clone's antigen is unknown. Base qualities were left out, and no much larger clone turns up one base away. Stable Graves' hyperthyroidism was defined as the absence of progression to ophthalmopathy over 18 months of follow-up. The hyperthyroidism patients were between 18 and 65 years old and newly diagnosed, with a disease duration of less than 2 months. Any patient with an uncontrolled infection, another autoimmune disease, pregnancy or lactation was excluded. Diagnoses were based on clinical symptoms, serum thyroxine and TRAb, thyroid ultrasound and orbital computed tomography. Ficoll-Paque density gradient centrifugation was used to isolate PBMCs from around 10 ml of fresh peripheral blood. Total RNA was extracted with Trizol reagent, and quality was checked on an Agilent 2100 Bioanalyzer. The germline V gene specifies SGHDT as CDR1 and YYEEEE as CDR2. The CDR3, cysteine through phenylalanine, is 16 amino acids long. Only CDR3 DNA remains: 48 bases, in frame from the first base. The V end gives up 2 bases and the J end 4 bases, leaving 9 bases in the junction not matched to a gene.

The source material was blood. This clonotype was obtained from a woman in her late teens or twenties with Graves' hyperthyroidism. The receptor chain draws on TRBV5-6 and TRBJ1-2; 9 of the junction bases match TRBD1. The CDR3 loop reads CASSLGNRGQGYGYTF. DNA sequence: TGTGCCAGCAGCTTAGGGAACAGGGGGCAGGGCTATGGCTACACCTTC.